The present TCR beta chain was sequenced within a study of blood T cell repertoires in COVID-19 (dated by TCRdb to the early 2020s). Broadly, across the study: The collaborator samples originated in the United States, Italy and Spain and spanned the acute and convalescent phases of COVID-19. The material from the prospective study consisted of cDNA or gDNA derived from T cells, B-cell-depleted T cells, or PBMCs. Subjects who had been exposed to COVID-19, were actively infected with it, or had recovered from it provided the deeply sampled blood TCRbeta repertoires that made up the dataset. A freely available public database, intended as a resource for researchers studying the immune response to SARS-CoV-2, is where the repertoires were released. Samples came from the ongoing ImmuneRACE study (first 160 participants) plus 1,254 subjects from 6 global collaborators. Sample metadata almost always included a de-identified subject ID, COVID-19 status, age in years and sex. Where available, HLA class I and class II types were taken from metadata supplied by the sample provider and were not determined by assay-based typing.

The CDR3, from cysteine to phenylalanine, totals 15 residues. Just the 45-base CDR3 DNA is kept, in frame starting at base 1. The germline V gene yields SGHRS for CDR1 and YFSETQ for CDR2. V is cut back by 4 bases and J by 6 bases, with 10 bases in the junction unmatched. Collaborating institutions collected whole blood in K2EDTA tubes following their own protocols. For TCRbeta analysis, collaborator samples were shipped as frozen whole blood, as isolated PBMCs, or as DNA extracted from either sample type. The immunoSEQ Assay, a bias-controlled multiplex PCR, was used to amplify TCRbeta CDR3 regions from genomic DNA. Processing in the source paper ran as follows. Within the assay, amplification of reference gene primers was used to estimate how many nucleated cells each sample contained. To quantify the absolute abundance of each unique TCRbeta CDR3 rearrangement, sequence reads were collapsed and filtered. For each sample, productive Simpson clonality was calculated by taking the square root of Simpson's diversity index across productive rearrangements. TCRdb obtained this table from immuneACCESS and retained in-frame rearrangements with V and J assigned. These tables miss some clones; where compared with another copy, unresolved V genes account for less than half of the shortfall, and the remainder is unexplained. From that table come the V and J calls and clone size; the DNA was used to work out D and trimming. Counted in this sample were about 150,000 clones; 89% of them appeared once. The ten largest account for around 2.9% of the sample.

General findings and caveats noted by the study authors: The amount of clinical and demographic metadata varied by source and participant and was provided uncurated.

Of note for this clone: The antigen it binds to is not known. No much larger clonotype is one base removed from it; base qualities were not supplied.

This TCR was sampled from a man in his 60s with acute or convalescent COVID-19. Recombination connected TRBV5-1 to TRBJ2-7, with 10 central nucleotides matching TRBD1. The specimen sequenced was peripheral blood. The nucleotides are TGCGCCAGCAGCCCCATGGGACAGGGGCTTACCGAGCAGTACTTC. This codes for CASSPMGQGLTEQYF.